This entry lists 2 T cell receptor beta chains sequenced from one sample in a study of T and B cells in COVID-19 patients. Blood genomic DNA input for TRB amplification was about 240-550 ng. TRB rearrangements were amplified by multiplex PCR with BIOMED2 TRB-A/B primers. TCRdb re-called the multiplex PCR reads through MiXCR, storing one row per CDR3 protein. The top ten hold more than 0.9% of the sample, which has nearly 15,000 distinct CDR3 sequences, about 29% seen once. Source material: blood. The receptors stem from a human donor who had recovered from COVID-19.

The chain uses TRBV6-1 and TRBJ1-1, with TRBD1 identical over 12 bases. Losses at the gene ends were 7 bases for V and 4 bases for J; bases not matched to a gene: 4. This CDR3 spans 14 amino acids. Germline V lookup: CDR1 MNHNS, CDR2 SASEGT. The CDR3 sequence is CASTPGQGATEAFF. In DNA form, the CDR3 reads TGTGCCAGCACCCCGGGACAGGGGGCCACTGAAGCTTTCTTT.

This clonotype qualifies as medium-sized (0.01 to 0.1%). The gene calls are TRBV29-1 and TRBJ2-1; TRBD1 might be the D (6 bases). The CDR3 extends over 10 amino acids. The germline CDR1 and CDR2 sequences are SQVTM and ANQGSEA. Between the trimmed V and J ends, which lost 4 bases and 8 bases, there was a span of 6 bases. CDR3 in amino acids: CSVGGHEQFF. Here the CDR3 DNA reads TGCAGCGTTGGGGGGCATGAGCAGTTCTTC.